This T cell receptor beta chain was recorded in a study of PD-L1 blockade in urothelial cancer. The wider study: Patients initiated atezolizumab at some point between 2013 and 2015 at 1,200 mg intravenously every 3 weeks. Blood analysis occurred 3 weeks (second dose) and 6 weeks after treatment start.

Per germline, CDR1 SGHAT and CDR2 FQNNGV. Trimming took 10 bases from V and 4 from J, leaving 15 bases between them. The CDR3 is made up of 13 amino acids. PCRs each included synthetic TCR analog templates spiked in. Repertoires were generated with immunoSEQ multiplex PCR, while TCRdb's copy carries only in-frame clones and drops some. The sample lists about 39,000 clones, approximately 90% occurring once. The time point here: pretreatment peripheral blood. The receptor comes from a woman aged 60-75 years with urothelial cancer. The material sequenced was PBMCs, taken around atezolizumab (anti-PD-L1) treatment. The rearrangement links TRBV11-2 to TRBJ2-3, with TRBD2 as a possible D gene (5 bases). Here the CDR3 DNA reads TGTGCCACCTCAGCGGTTACGGCAGATACGCAGTATTTT. Translation gives CATSAVTADTQYF. The full variable domain, its missing parts supplied by reference TRBV11-2 and TRBJ2-3, is EAGVAQSPRYKIIEKRQSVAFWCNPISGHATLYWYQQILGQGPKLLIQFQNNGVVDDSQLPKDRFSAERLKGVDSTLKIQPAKLEDSAVYLCATSAVTADTQYFGPGTRLTVL.